The clone carrying this T cell receptor (beta chain) has a count of ten or more. Its matching antigen is unknown. MiXCR, applied by TCRdb to the 5' RACE reads, yields one record per CDR3 protein. The repertoire holds fewer than 250,000 distinct CDR3 sequences, with over 9.5% as singletons. This entry belongs to a study of CD8 T cells in ankylosing spondylitis. Broader study findings: A motif of under 10 highly homologous TCR beta variants was seen as apparently characteristic of ankylosing spondylitis blood. Reactive arthritis synovial fluid and blood previously showed some of these motif variants. Significant enrichment of disease-linked clones was reported in matched ankylosing spondylitis synovial fluid.

CDR1 SGHRS and CDR2 YFSETQ come from the germline V gene. Trimming left V 0 bases short and J 5 bases short, with 14 bases between. The CDR3 totals 15 residues. Sequencing was done on a sample of blood, either unsorted or a sorted T cell fraction (not recorded which). This sequence was found in a male donor with ankylosing spondylitis or in good health (not recorded which). This rearrangement joins TRBV5-1 to TRBJ2-5, with D perhaps matching TRBD1 (6 bases). The CDR3 DNA sequence: TGCGCCAGCAGCTTGGAGGACAGACTTCGGGAGACCCAGTACTTC. It is translated as CASSLEDRLRETQYF.